These 8 T cell receptor beta chains came from one sample sequenced in a study. MiXCR was run by TCRdb on the RT-PCR reads, yielding one entry per CDR3 protein. The sample has fewer than 800,000 distinct CDR3 sequences, 13% to 15% seen once; the top ten hold roughly 4%. The sequencing sample was made of memory CD4+ T cells from blood. Source of these receptors: a female donor in good health, serving as a healthy control.

This clonotype was seen only a few times. V usage is TRBV10-3 and J usage is TRBJ1-2; 8 bases fit TRBD1. CDR3 size: 14 residues. J was trimmed by 6 bases and V by 7 bases; bases with no gene match: 10. In germline, CDR1 is ENHRY, CDR2 SYGVKD. CDR3 residues: CAITQGQAENGYTF. The CDR3 region has the DNA TGTGCCATCACCCAGGGACAGGCAGAAAATGGCTACACCTTC.

The chain couples TRBV5-5 to TRBJ2-3, with 10 bases that match TRBD1. V was pared by 3 bases and J by 2 bases, with 6 bases of the junction left unmatched. The CDR3 runs to 16 residues. From germline, CDR1 is SGHKS and CDR2 YYEKEE (reference sequence). The CDR3 DNA is TGTGCCAGCAGCTCACGACAGGGGGCTTCCACAGATACGCAGTATTTT. Its translation is CASSSRQGASTDTQYF.

This clonotype showed up many times. As DNA, the CDR3 is TGCAGTGCTAGGAGGGACGAGCCCCTCCACTTT. This translates into CSARRDEPLHF. V and J are TRBV20-1 and TRBJ1-6; tentatively, D is TRBD1 (5 bases). The CDR3 extends over 11 amino acids. Trimming took off 3 bases at V and 13 bases at J, with 10 bases between the two ends. In germline, CDR1 is DFQATT, CDR2 SNEGSKA (reference sequence).

This clonotype showed up just a few times. The J gene is TRBJ1-1, the V gene TRBV12-3 or TRBV12-4, with 9 bases lining up with TRBD1. Losses at the gene ends were 4 bases for V and 8 bases for J; bases not matched to a gene: 5. This CDR3 contains 13 residues. This CDR3 reads CASSWDRDVEAFF. CDR3 in DNA: TGTGCCAGCAGTTGGGACAGGGACGTGGAAGCTTTCTTT.

The genes are TRBV5-1 and TRBJ2-1; D gene ambiguous. The CDR3 has 15 residues. V lost 1 base and J 0 bases, leaving 8 bases between the germline ends. The germline CDR1 and CDR2 sequences are SGHRS and YFSETQ. CDR3 DNA sequence: TGCGCCAGCAGCTTGCCTATCCTCTCCTACAATGAGCAGTTCTTC. This sequence encodes CASSLPILSYNEQFF.

The chain uses TRBV4-3 and TRBJ2-3; no definite D call. CDR1 and CDR2 (germline): LGHNA, YSLEER. Trimming took off 0 bases at V and 10 bases at J, with 11 bases between the two ends. The length of the CDR3 is 13 residues. The CDR3 is CASSQDDRWAQYF. Here the CDR3 DNA reads TGCGCCAGCAGCCAAGATGACCGTTGGGCGCAGTATTTT.

Only a few counts were recorded for this clonotype. The chain carries TRBV6-2 or TRBV6-3 and TRBJ2-3, with D uncertain. From germline, CDR1 is MNHEY and CDR2 SVGEGT. The CDR3 contains 14 residues. V lost 4 bases, J lost 2 bases, and 10 bases lay in between. CDR3 region: CASSSRVSTDTQYF. CDR3 DNA sequence: TGTGCCAGCAGTTCTCGGGTTTCCACAGATACGCAGTATTTT.

This clonotype was counted many times. The chain links TRBV6-5 to TRBJ2-4, with a tentative D call TRBD2 (7 bases). Germline lookup yields CDR1 MNHEY and CDR2 SVGAGI. The CDR3 spans 18 residues. V dropped 5 bases and J dropped 2 bases, with 22 bases sitting between them. The CDR3 reads CASSREEGGGLTKNIQYF. The CDR3 DNA reads as TGTGCCAGCAGTCGCGAGGAGGGAGGGGGGTTGACCAAAAACATTCAGTACTTC.